The 17 T cell receptor beta chains below all came from one sample that was sequenced in a study of T cell responses to AZD1222 COVID-19 vaccine. Repertoires were generated with immunoSEQ multiplex PCR, while TCRdb's copy carries only in-frame clones and drops some. The data show 69,000 or so clones, more than 75% seen once. The source material was peripheral blood, sampled 28 days after the second dose of the MenACWY control vaccine. These receptors originate from an adult who received the MenACWY meningococcal vaccine as a control.

This sequence joins TRBV9 and TRBJ2-7, with D possibly matching TRBD2 (6 bases). This CDR3 has 13 amino acids. The V gene lost 0 bases and the J gene lost 5 bases, with 9 bases spanning the gap. Per the germline V gene, CDR1 is SGDLS and CDR2 is YYNGEE. DNA for the CDR3: TGTGCCAGCAGCGTAGCCCCGGGAGACGAGCAGTACTTC. Protein: CASSVAPGDEQYF.

V and J are TRBV30 and TRBJ2-5; D is possibly TRBD1 (6 bases). The CDR3 loop spans 14 amino acids. Germline CDR1 is GTSNPN and CDR2 is SVGIG (reference sequence). Trimming shortened V by 2 bases and J by 5 bases, and 15 bases separated the two germline ends. CDR3 coding DNA: TGTGCCTGGAGTCTTACAGGGCTTGGTGAGACCCAGTACTTC. It translates to CAWSLTGLGETQYF.

The rearrangement links TRBV2 to TRBJ1-4; 10 positions agree with TRBD1. The CDR3 contains 14 residues. With 6 bases clipped from V and 14 bases from J, the junction kept 12 bases outside the gene matches. Germline CDR1 is SNHLY and CDR2 is FYNNEI. The CDR3 is CASSGDRGRTGLFF. CDR3 coding DNA: TGTGCCAGCAGCGGTGACAGGGGGCGGACTGGGCTGTTTTTT. Full variable domain (outside the CDR3, taken from reference TRBV2 and TRBJ1-4): EPEVTQTPSHQVTQMGQEVILRCVPISNHLYFYWYRQILGQKVEFLVSFYNNEISEKSEIFDDQFSVERPDGSNFTLKIRSTKLEDSAMYFCASSGDRGRTGLFFGSGTQLSVL.

The gene calls are TRBV5-6 and TRBJ2-7, with 8 bases identical to TRBD1. Germline V lookup: CDR1 SGHDT, CDR2 YYEEEE. With 4 bases clipped from V and 1 base from J, the junction kept 7 bases outside the gene matches. The CDR3 totals 15 residues. The CDR3 nucleotides read TGTGCCAGCAGCCCTGAGGGACAGGCGTCCTACGAGCAGTACTTC. Translation gives CASSPEGQASYEQYF.

This clone was counted a single time. The V gene is TRBV5-1, the J gene TRBJ2-7; 8 nucleotides match TRBD1. The V and J ends lost 8 bases and 0 bases, in that order; junction bases with no gene match: 7. Germline CDR1 and CDR2: SGHRS and YFSETQ. The CDR3 covers 14 residues. The CDR3 protein is CASSPTGDSYEQYF. The CDR3 DNA reads TGCGCCAGTAGCCCGACAGGGGACTCCTACGAGCAGTACTTC. The full variable domain, its missing parts supplied by reference TRBV5-1 and TRBJ2-7, is KAGVTQTPRYLIKTRGQQVTLSCSPISGHRSVSWYQQTPGQGLQFLFEYFSETQRNKGNFPGRFSGRQFSNSRSEMNVSTLELGDSALYLCASSPTGDSYEQYFGPGTRLTVT.

The V and J genes are TRBV7-8 and TRBJ2-1, with 11 bases matching TRBD2. The CDR3 consists of 18 residues. Trimming cost V 1 base and J 9 bases; bases outside gene matches: 14. The germline CDR1 and CDR2 sequences are SGHVS and FQNEAQ. The CDR3 reads CASSLDGRASGRPGEQFF. Here the CDR3 DNA reads TGTGCCAGCAGCTTAGATGGGAGGGCTAGCGGGAGGCCGGGTGAGCAGTTCTTC.

The J gene is TRBJ1-1, the V gene TRBV28; 9 nucleotides line up with TRBD1. This CDR3 region has 18 residues. The V gene's germline CDR1 is MDHEN and CDR2 SYDVKM. V gave up 2 bases and J gave up 1 base; unmatched junction bases: 11. The CDR3 DNA is TGTGCCAGCAGTTTAGGTACAGGGGGCGGCTATAGGAACACTGAAGCTTTCTTT. Encoded protein: CASSLGTGGGYRNTEAFF.

The chain uses TRBV6-6 and TRBJ2-3; maybe TRBD1 (7 bases). There are 16 residues in the CDR3. Between the trimmed V and J ends, which lost 0 bases and 3 bases, there was a span of 13 bases. Per germline, CDR1 MNHNY and CDR2 SVGAGI (reference sequence). The CDR3 region is CASSYSGRGATDTQYF. The CDR3 region has the DNA TGTGCCAGCAGTTACTCGGGCAGGGGGGCGACAGATACGCAGTATTTT.

The J gene is TRBJ1-2, the V gene TRBV6-4, with D possibly matching TRBD1 (6 bases). Germline CDR1 is MRHNA and CDR2 is SNTAGT. This CDR3 spans 14 amino acids. Trimming took off 6 bases at V and 7 bases at J, with 18 bases between the two ends. CDR3 sequence reads: CASSLDGQSGGYTF. CDR3 nucleotides: TGTGCCAGCAGCCTCGACGGACAGTCTGGTGGCTACACCTTC.

The chain links TRBV28 to TRBJ2-7; 7 positions match TRBD2. The V segment lost 5 bases and the J segment 6 bases; nucleotides outside the gene matches: 13. This CDR3 comprises 15 residues. The V gene's germline CDR1 is MDHEN and CDR2 SYDVKM. Here the CDR3 DNA reads TGTGCCAGCAGTCCCTGGGGGGGAAGCCCTCGCGAGCAGTACTTC. It encodes CASSPWGGSPREQYF.

The chain couples TRBV28 to TRBJ1-1; D possibly corresponds to TRBD1 (5 bases). The germline V and J ends were trimmed by 6 bases and 4 bases, with 21 bases remaining between them. Germline-derived CDR1 and CDR2 are MDHEN and SYDVKM. This CDR3 is 16 amino acids long. DNA of the CDR3: TGTGCCAGCAGCCGGACACCCCCCTGGGTGGGCACTGAAGCTTTCTTT. Translated: CASSRTPPWVGTEAFF. Using reference TRBV28 and TRBJ1-1 for the parts outside the CDR3, the full variable domain is DVKVTQSSRYLVKRTGEKVFLECVQDMDHENMFWYRQDPGLGLRLIYFSYDVKMKEKGDIPEGYSVSREKKERFSLILESASTNQTSMYLCASSRTPPWVGTEAFFGQGTRLTVV.

The chain carries TRBV18 and TRBJ2-2, with TRBD2 matching over 8 bases. The CDR3 contains 18 residues. CDR1 is KGHSH, CDR2 LQKENI, per germline. V lost 3 bases, J lost 0 bases, and 9 bases stayed unmatched. CDR3 nucleotide sequence: TGTGCCAGCTCACCCTTCTCGGCGGGAGGTTCGAACACCGGGGAGCTGTTTTTT. This gives the protein CASSPFSAGGSNTGELFF.

The gene calls are TRBV7-3 and TRBJ2-1; 9 positions agree with TRBD1. The V and J ends lost 5 bases and 7 bases, in that order; junction bases with no gene match: 6. The CDR3 extends over 14 amino acids. Per the germline V gene, CDR1 is SGHTA and CDR2 is FQGTGA. CDR3 in DNA: TGTGCCAGCAGCACCCCGACAGGGGGAAATGAGCAGTTCTTC. It is translated as CASSTPTGGNEQFF.

This chain joins TRBV7-8 and TRBJ2-5, with D possibly being TRBD1 or TRBD2 (6 bases each). V lost 2 bases and J lost 4, with 14 bases in between. The CDR3 totals 15 residues. Germline V gene sequence: CDR1 SGHVS, CDR2 FQNEAQ. The CDR3 loop reads CASSLPRGLGETQYF. CDR3 nucleotides: TGTGCCAGCAGCTTACCTCGGGGGCTAGGAGAGACCCAGTACTTC.

The gene calls are TRBV4-3 and TRBJ1-1; D is uncertain. Between the trimmed V and J ends, which lost 0 bases and 5 bases, there was a span of 13 bases. The CDR3 has 15 residues. Germline V lookup: CDR1 LGHNA, CDR2 YSLEER. This CDR3 reads CASSQDNGEVTEAFF. Written as DNA, the CDR3 is TGCGCCAGCAGCCAAGACAACGGCGAGGTTACTGAAGCTTTCTTT.

J is TRBJ2-2 and V is TRBV7-3; a possible D gene is TRBD1 (6 bases). CDR3 length: 13 amino acids. CDR1 is SGHTA and CDR2 is FQGTGA in the germline V gene. V shed 4 bases and J shed 6 bases, with 9 bases lying between them. The CDR3 DNA follows: TGTGCCAGCAGCTCCTACAGGGCCGGGGAGCTGTTTTTT. This translates into CASSSYRAGELFF.

The table lists this clone with a few counts. The rearrangement uses TRBV11-2 and TRBJ2-3; D assignment may be TRBD1 or TRBD2 (6 bases each). V was cut by 1 base and J by 1 base, with 12 bases left in between. CDR1 is SGHAT, CDR2 FQNNGV, per germline. The CDR3 has 16 amino acids. The CDR3 DNA is TGTGCCAGCAGCTTAGCGGGGGCTAGCGGCACAGATACGCAGTATTTT. This encodes CASSLAGASGTDTQYF.